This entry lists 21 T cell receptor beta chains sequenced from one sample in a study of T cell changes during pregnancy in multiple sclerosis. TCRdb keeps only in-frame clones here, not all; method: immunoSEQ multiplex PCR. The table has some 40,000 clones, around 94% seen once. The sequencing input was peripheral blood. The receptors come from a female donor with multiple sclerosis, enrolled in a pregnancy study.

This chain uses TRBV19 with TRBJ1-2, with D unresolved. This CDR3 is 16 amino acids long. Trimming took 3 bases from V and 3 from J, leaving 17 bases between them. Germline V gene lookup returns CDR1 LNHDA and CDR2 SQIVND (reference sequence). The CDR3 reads CASSIPIVKGDYGYTF. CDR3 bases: TGTGCCAGTAGTATCCCGATCGTAAAGGGCGACTATGGCTACACCTTC.

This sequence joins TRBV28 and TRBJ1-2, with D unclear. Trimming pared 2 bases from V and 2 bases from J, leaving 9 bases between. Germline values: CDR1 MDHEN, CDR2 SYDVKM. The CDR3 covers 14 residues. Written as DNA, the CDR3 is TGTGCCAGCAGTTTAGGAGTTGGGAACTATGGCTACACCTTC. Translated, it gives CASSLGVGNYGYTF.

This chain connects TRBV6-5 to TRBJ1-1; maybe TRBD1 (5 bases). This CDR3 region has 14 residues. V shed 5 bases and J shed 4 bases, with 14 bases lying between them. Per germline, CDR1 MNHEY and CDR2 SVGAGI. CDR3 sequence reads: CASSNEGFGTEAFF. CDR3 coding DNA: TGTGCCAGCAGTAATGAGGGGTTTGGCACTGAAGCTTTCTTT.

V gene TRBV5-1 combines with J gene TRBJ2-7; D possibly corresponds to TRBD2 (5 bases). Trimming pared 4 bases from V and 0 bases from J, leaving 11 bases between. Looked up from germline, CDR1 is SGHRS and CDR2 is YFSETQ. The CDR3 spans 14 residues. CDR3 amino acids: CASSPGLSSYEQYF. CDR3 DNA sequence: TGCGCCAGCAGCCCTGGACTGAGCTCCTACGAGCAGTACTTC.

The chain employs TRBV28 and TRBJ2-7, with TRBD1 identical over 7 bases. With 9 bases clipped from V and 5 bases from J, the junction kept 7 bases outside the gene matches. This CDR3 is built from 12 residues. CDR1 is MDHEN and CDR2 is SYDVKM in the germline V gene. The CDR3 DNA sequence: TGTGCCAGTCTCCACAGGGGCCACGAGCAGTACTTC. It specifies CASLHRGHEQYF.

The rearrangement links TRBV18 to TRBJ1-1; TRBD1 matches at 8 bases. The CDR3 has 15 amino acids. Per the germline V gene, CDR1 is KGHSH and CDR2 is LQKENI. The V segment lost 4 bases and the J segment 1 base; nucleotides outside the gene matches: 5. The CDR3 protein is CASSLRTGTNTEAFF. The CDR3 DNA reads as TGTGCCAGCTCACTACGGACAGGGACGAACACTGAAGCTTTCTTT.

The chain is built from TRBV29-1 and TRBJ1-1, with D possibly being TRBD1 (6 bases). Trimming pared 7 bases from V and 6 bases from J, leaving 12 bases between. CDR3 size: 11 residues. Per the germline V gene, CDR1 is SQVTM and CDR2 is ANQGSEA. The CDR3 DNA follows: TGCAGCGAGCAACAGGGTTCTGAAGCTTTCTTT. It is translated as CSEQQGSEAFF.

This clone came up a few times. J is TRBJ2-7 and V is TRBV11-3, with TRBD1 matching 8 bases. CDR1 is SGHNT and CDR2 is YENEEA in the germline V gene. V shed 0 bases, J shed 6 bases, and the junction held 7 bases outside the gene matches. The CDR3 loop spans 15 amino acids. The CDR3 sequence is CASSLDGTGGSEQYF. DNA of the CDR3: TGTGCCAGCAGCTTAGACGGGACAGGAGGGTCCGAGCAGTACTTC.

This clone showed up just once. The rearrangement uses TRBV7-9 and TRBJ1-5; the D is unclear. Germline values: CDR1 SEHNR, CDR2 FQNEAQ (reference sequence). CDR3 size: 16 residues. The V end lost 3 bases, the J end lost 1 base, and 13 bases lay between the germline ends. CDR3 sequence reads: CASSLSLGMSNQPQHF. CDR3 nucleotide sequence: TGTGCCAGCAGCTTGTCTTTGGGAATGAGCAATCAGCCCCAGCATTTT. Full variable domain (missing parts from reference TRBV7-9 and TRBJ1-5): DTGVSQNPRHKITKRGQNVTFRCDPISEHNRLYWYRQTLGQGPEFLTYFQNEAQLEKSRLLSDRFSAERPKGSFSTLEIQRTEQGDSAMYLCASSLSLGMSNQPQHFGDGTRLSIL.

This CDR3 is CASSLAGGSNQPQHF. The CDR3 nucleotides are TGTGCCAGCAGCTTAGCAGGGGGTAGCAATCAGCCCCAGCATTTT. V and J are TRBV7-9 and TRBJ1-5; D possibly corresponds to TRBD1 (6 bases). Germline assignment: CDR1 SEHNR and CDR2 FQNEAQ (reference sequence). This CDR3 has 15 amino acids. Trimming took 0 bases from V and 0 from J, leaving 6 bases between them.

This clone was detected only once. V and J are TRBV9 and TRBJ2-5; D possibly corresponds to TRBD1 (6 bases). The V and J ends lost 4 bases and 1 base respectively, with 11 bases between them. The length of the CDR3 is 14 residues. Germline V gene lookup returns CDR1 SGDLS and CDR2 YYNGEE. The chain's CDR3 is CASSPWTAQETQYF. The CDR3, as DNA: TGTGCCAGCAGCCCTTGGACAGCCCAAGAGACCCAGTACTTC.

The CDR3 is CASSPLADYEQYF. CDR3 coding DNA: TGTGCCAGCAGTCCGCTAGCGGACTACGAGCAGTACTTC. The chain uses TRBV27 and TRBJ2-7; 7 bases agree with TRBD2. Trimming removed 5 bases from V and 3 bases from J; junction bases left unmatched: 4. The CDR3 runs to 13 residues. Per germline, CDR1 MNHEY and CDR2 SMNVEV (reference sequence).

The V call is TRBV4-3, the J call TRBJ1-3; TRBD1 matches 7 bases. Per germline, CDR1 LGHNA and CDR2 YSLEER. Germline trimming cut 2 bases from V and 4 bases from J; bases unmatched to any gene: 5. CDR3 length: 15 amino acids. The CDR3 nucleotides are TGCGCCAGCAGCCAACGTCCGGGACAGGGAAACACCATATATTTT. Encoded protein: CASSQRPGQGNTIYF.

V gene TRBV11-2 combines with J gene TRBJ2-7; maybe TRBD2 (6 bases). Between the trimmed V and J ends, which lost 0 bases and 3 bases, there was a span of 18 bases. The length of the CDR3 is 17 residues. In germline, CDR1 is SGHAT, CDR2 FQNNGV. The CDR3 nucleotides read TGTGCCAGCAGCTTAGATAGTTCCCGGGACTGGTTCTACGAGCAGTACTTC. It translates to CASSLDSSRDWFYEQYF.

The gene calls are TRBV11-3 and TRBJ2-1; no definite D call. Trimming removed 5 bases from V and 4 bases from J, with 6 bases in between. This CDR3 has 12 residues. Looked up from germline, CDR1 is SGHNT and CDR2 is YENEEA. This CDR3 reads CASSRPYNEQFF. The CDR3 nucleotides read TGTGCCAGCAGCCGGCCTTACAATGAGCAGTTCTTC.

The CDR3 is CSVGLTVNTEAFF. As DNA, the CDR3 is TGCAGCGTTGGACTAACAGTTAACACTGAAGCTTTCTTT. The genes are TRBV29-1 and TRBJ1-1; no reliable D call. This CDR3 contains 13 residues. In germline, CDR1 is SQVTM, CDR2 ANQGSEA. V was shortened by 4 bases and J by 2 bases, with 11 bases between the two germline ends.

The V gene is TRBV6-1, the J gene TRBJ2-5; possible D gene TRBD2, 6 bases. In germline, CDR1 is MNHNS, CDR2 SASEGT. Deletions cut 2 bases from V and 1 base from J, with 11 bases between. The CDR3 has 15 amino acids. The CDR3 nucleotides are TGTGCCAGCAGTGAAAATCGGAGGGGCCAAGAGACCCAGTACTTC. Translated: CASSENRRGQETQYF.

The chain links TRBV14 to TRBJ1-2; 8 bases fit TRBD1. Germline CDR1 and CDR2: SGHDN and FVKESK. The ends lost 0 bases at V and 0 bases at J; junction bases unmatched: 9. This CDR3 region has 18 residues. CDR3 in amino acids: CASSQDGQGGETNYGYTF. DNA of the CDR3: TGTGCCAGCAGCCAAGATGGACAGGGCGGCGAAACTAACTATGGCTACACCTTC.

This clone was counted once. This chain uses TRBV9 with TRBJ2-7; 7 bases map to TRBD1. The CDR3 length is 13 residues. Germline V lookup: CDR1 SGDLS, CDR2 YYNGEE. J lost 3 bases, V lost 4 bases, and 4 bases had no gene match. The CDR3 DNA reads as TGTGCCAGCAGCCATGGGGACAGCTACGAGCAGTACTTC. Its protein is CASSHGDSYEQYF.

The CDR3 DNA is TGTGCCAGCAGTTTGCGGACTAGCGTTGGCGATGAGCAGTTCTTC. Translating it yields CASSLRTSVGDEQFF. The chain couples TRBV28 to TRBJ2-1; 9 bases match TRBD2. CDR3 size: 15 residues. J lost 8 bases, V lost 3 bases, and 8 bases had no gene match. CDR1 is MDHEN, CDR2 SYDVKM, per germline.

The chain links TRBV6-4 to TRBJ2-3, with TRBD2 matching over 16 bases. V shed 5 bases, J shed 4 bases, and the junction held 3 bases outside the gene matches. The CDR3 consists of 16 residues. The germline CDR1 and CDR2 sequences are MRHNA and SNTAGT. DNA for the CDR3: TGTGCCAGCAGTTCGGGACTAGCGGGAGGGGCAGATACGCAGTATTTT. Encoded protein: CASSSGLAGGADTQYF.